This TCR beta chain was profiled in a study of cytomegalovirus exposure and HLA in healthy donors. In the PCR, 60 Vbeta and 13 Jbeta primers were used. Using immunoSEQ multiplex PCR, the repertoire was profiled, and TCRdb retains in-frame clones only, with some absent. The repertoire holds roughly 250,000 clones, roughly 80% seen once, with around 0.33% in the top ten. Overall study results and limits: At a 0.05 false discovery rate, a later analysis found around 15,000 TCR beta sequences to be associated with HLA alleles. Most TCR sequences were rare, but some public TCRs occurred in many donors.

The table lists this clone with a few counts. Its antigen is unknown. The CDR3 sequence is 18 residues long. The germline V gene encodes CDR1 SGHVS and CDR2 FNYEAQ. J lost 4 bases, V lost 1 base, and 13 bases had no gene match. The sample consisted of PBMCs. This chain connects TRBV7-6 to TRBJ1-2; 9 bases are shared with TRBD1. The receptor's source is a girl aged 2-10 years in good health and CMV-seronegative. CDR3 protein: CASSLVTGTGSPFYGYTF. CDR3 nucleotide sequence: TGTGCCAGCAGCTTAGTTACCGGGACAGGGTCTCCCTTCTATGGCTACACCTTC.